This T cell receptor beta chain was obtained from a study of naive and memory T cell subsets. The library had UMIs added by 3' ligation of an oligonucleotide to TCR cDNA. Unsorted total RNA, roughly 1 to 1000 ng, was DNase treated before reverse transcription. The SP2 primer and nested alpha and beta constant region primers amplified ligated cDNA in four rounds. TCRdb recomputed calls from the 5' RACE reads with MiXCR, one row per CDR3 protein. The table lists about 56,000 distinct CDR3 sequences, around 7.3% of them singletons, with approximately 9.7% in the top ten. This CDR3 contains 14 residues. Germline V CDR1 and CDR2: SGHTA, FQGTGA. Trimming took off 1 base at V and 1 base at J, with 7 bases between the two ends. A note on this clonotype: Its antigen remains unknown.

Study-wide points: Potentially, T cell activation and differentiation skew this RNA-based measurement.

J is TRBJ1-1 and V is TRBV7-3; D ambiguous. The TCR originated in a female donor in good health. The CDR3 nucleotides are TGTGCCAGCAGCTTAAGACATTCGAACACTGAAGCTTTCTTT. It codes for CASSLRHSNTEAFF.